Shown below are 2 T cell receptor beta chains from a single sample sequenced in a study of shared clonotypes between healthy human individuals (dated by TCRdb to about 2020). Library prep was done by the immunoSEQ multiplex PCR assay. The immuneACCESS repertoire file appears here via TCRdb, limited to in-frame rearrangements. These files lack a portion of the clones; in checked studies, under half of the deficit traces to unresolved V genes, and the cause of the others is not known. The sample table holds over a million clones, of which about 96% were seen once. The ten largest clonotypes hold approximately 1.2% of the sample. The source material was naive CD4+ T cells sorted from blood. The intended sense of this specimen's cell subset or site label: CD45RA+ positively selected. Receptors were obtained from a man younger than 40 in good health.

The chain is built from TRBV7-8 and TRBJ2-7; D ambiguous. The length of the CDR3 is 12 residues. The V end was cut by 5 bases, the J end by 3 bases, with 8 bases between. In germline, CDR1 is SGHVS, CDR2 FQNEAQ. The CDR3: CASSPRGYEQYF. CDR3 bases: TGTGCCAGCAGCCCACGCGGCTACGAGCAGTACTTC.

The chain has TRBV25-1 and TRBJ2-2; no definite D call. This CDR3 spans 15 amino acids. The germline gives CDR1 MGHDK, CDR2 SYGVNS. Trimming pared 0 bases from V and 4 bases from J, leaving 9 bases between. CDR3 residues: CASSEYKRSTGELFF. The CDR3 DNA sequence: TGTGCCAGCAGTGAATATAAGAGAAGCACCGGGGAGCTGTTTTTT.